These 20 T cell receptor beta chains were sequenced from one sample in a study of immune heterogeneity within non-small cell lung tumors. Multiplex PCR relied on 32 V and 13 J primers to amplify TCR beta CDR3. Each CDR3 protein gets one entry after TCRdb re-called the multiplex PCR reads with MiXCR. The profile covers about 15,000 distinct CDR3 sequences, with less than 35% appearing a single time and 4% taken by the ten largest. The template for each sample was 550 to 700 ng of genomic DNA, which had been extracted from bulk tumor tissue. In surgery, several biopsies were collected from each primary tumor at widely spaced sites. With untreated, newly diagnosed non-small cell lung cancer, the patients went on to undergo curative surgery. What was sequenced was lung tumor tissue. The origin of the receptors is a man aged 40-55 years with non-small cell lung cancer.

This chain joins TRBV4-2 and TRBJ2-1; 8 nucleotides match TRBD2. The CDR3 has 17 residues. CDR1 LGHNA and CDR2 YNFKEQ come from the germline V gene. V lost 1 base, J lost 8 bases, and 13 bases stayed unmatched. CDR3 loop: CASSQGREREPQYEQFF. The CDR3 DNA follows: TGTGCCAGCAGCCAAGGGAGAGAGCGGGAGCCACAATATGAGCAGTTCTTC.

This clonotype was seen once. With a much larger clone just one base away, this may be a read error. The chain has TRBV12-3 or TRBV12-4 and TRBJ2-1; TRBD2 aligns across 12 bases. Trimming at V came to 9 bases and at J to 7 bases, leaving 10 bases not matched to a gene. The CDR3 has 15 amino acids. CDR3 amino acids: CARSAGLAGRNEQFF. The CDR3 region has the DNA TGTGCCAGAAGTGCCGGACTAGCGGGAAGGAATGAGCAGTTCTTC.

By proportion, this clonotype is medium-sized. The rearrangement uses TRBV4-2 and TRBJ1-2, with a weak D call TRBD1 (5 bases). The CDR3 has 14 residues. V lost 1 base, J lost 4 bases, and 10 bases lay in between. Germline lookup yields CDR1 LGHNA and CDR2 YNFKEQ. The CDR3 region has the DNA TGTGCCAGCAGCCAAGGGCAGGGCGGCTATGGCTACACCTTC. Its translation: CASSQGQGGYGYTF.

In its sample, this clonotype was seen many times. V gene TRBV19 combines with J gene TRBJ2-7; D is possibly TRBD1 or TRBD2 (6 bases each). This CDR3 spans 14 amino acids. The germline V gene has CDR1 LNHDA and CDR2 SQIVND (reference sequence). The V gene lost 3 bases and the J gene lost 4 bases, with 13 bases spanning the gap. The chain's CDR3 is CASSMRDNPYEQYF. CDR3 coding DNA: TGTGCCAGTAGTATGCGGGACAACCCTTACGAGCAGTACTTC.

This clonotype appeared a few times. The chain has TRBV6-1 and TRBJ2-5; D perhaps matches TRBD1 (6 bases). The CDR3 is made up of 13 amino acids. Germline CDR1 reads MNHNS; CDR2 reads SASEGT. This CDR3 is CASSGHRPETQYF. CDR3 coding DNA: TGTGCAAGCTCGGGACACCGCCCCGAGACCCAGTACTTC.

This clonotype is medium-sized by share. The J gene is TRBJ1-4, the V gene TRBV4-1; the D is unclear. The CDR3 runs to 15 residues. V lost 6 bases, J lost 4 bases, and 15 bases lay in between. Germline lookup yields CDR1 MGHRA and CDR2 YSYEKL. CDR3 coding DNA: TGCGCCAGCAGACAGCTGGAGAACTTTAATGAAAAACTGTTTTTT. Translation gives CASRQLENFNEKLFF.

As regards this clonotype: A much bigger clone sits one base away, suggesting this may be a read error. In nucleotides, the CDR3 is TGTGCCAGCCTAGGGGCAGCCTACCACGAGCAGTACTTC. This codes for CASLGAAYHEQYF. This chain uses TRBV28 with TRBJ2-7, with TRBD1 as a possible D gene (5 bases). Germline V lookup: CDR1 MDHEN, CDR2 SYDVKM. Deletions cut 8 bases from V and 5 bases from J, with 16 bases between. The CDR3 has 13 amino acids.

This clonotype has a single count. For the CDR3, the DNA is TGTGCCAGCAGCCCCGGACGGAAAGAGACCCAGTACTTC. It encodes CASSPGRKETQYF. V and J are TRBV11-3 and TRBJ2-5; D remains unclear. The V and J ends lost 5 bases and 3 bases respectively, with 10 bases between them. The germline gives CDR1 SGHNT, CDR2 YENEEA. The CDR3 extends over 13 amino acids.

This clonotype was seen ten or more times. V and J are TRBV6-2 or TRBV6-3 and TRBJ2-7; D remains unclear. This CDR3 comprises 13 residues. Per germline, CDR1 MNHEY and CDR2 SVGEGT. The V and J ends lost 5 bases and 1 base respectively, with 9 bases between them. CDR3 nucleotides: TGTGCCAGCAGTGAGGCAGGTTCCTACGAGCAGTACTTC. Translated: CASSEAGSYEQYF.

This chain links TRBV6-1 with TRBJ1-2; D might be TRBD1 (6 bases). Deletions cut 5 bases from V and 7 bases from J, with 23 bases between. CDR3 size: 16 residues. CDR1 is MNHNS and CDR2 is SASEGT in the germline V gene. The CDR3 region is CASSYRGGQGRLGYTF. CDR3 DNA: TGTGCCAGCAGTTATAGAGGGGGGCAGGGGAGGCTTGGCTACACCTTC.

This clonotype showed up just once. Being one base from a much bigger clone, this may be a read error. The gene calls are TRBV24-1 and TRBJ2-3, with 10 bases that match TRBD1. This CDR3 region has 16 residues. Germline V gives CDR1 KGHDR, CDR2 SFDVKD. The CDR3 nucleotides read TGTGCCGCCAGTGATACCGGGACAGGGGTGACAGATACGCAGTATTTT. Protein: CAASDTGTGVTDTQYF.

This clonotype was seen only a few times. A read error may be the cause here, since a much bigger clone is one base away. This chain connects TRBV7-8 to TRBJ2-1, with a possible D match to TRBD1 (5 bases). Per germline, CDR1 SGHVS and CDR2 FQNEAQ. The CDR3 spans 19 residues. V was pared by 4 bases and J by 4 bases, with 26 bases between. The CDR3 coding sequence is TGTGCCAGCAGCTCCAGGGTCCTCATCTCTGTGCGCCCTTACAATGAGCAGTTCTTC. Translation: CASSSRVLISVRPYNEQFF.

On this clonotype itself: A single base separates this from a much larger clone, so it may be a read error. The genes are TRBV9 and TRBJ1-2; no clear D. Trimming shortened V by 3 bases and J by 1 base, and 13 bases separated the two germline ends. CDR3 size: 15 residues. Germline V gene lookup returns CDR1 SGDLS and CDR2 YYNGEE. CDR3 coding DNA: TGTGCCAGCAGCGGCCAGAGGGTGGGTAACTATGGCTACACCTTC. The encoded protein is CASSGQRVGNYGYTF. The full variable domain, in which reference TRBV9 and TRBJ1-2 provide the parts outside the CDR3, is DSGVTQTPKHLITATGQRVTLRCSPRSGDLSVYWYQQSLDQGLQFLIQYYNGEERAKGNILERFSAQQFPDLHSELNLSSLELGDSALYFCASSGQRVGNYGYTFGSGTRLTVV.

There are a few counts of this clonotype. The chain has TRBV18 and TRBJ2-5, with TRBD2 identical over 9 bases. The CDR3 length is 14 residues. Germline V gene data show CDR1 as KGHSH and CDR2 as LQKENI. The trim removed 3 bases at V and 3 bases at J, leaving 2 bases unmatched. For the CDR3, the DNA is TGTGCCAGCTCACCGGGACTAGCCGAAGAGACCCAGTACTTC. Its translation is CASSPGLAEETQYF.

Note on this clonotype: The junction and the germline gene differ at one end; a read error may be behind it. This sequence joins TRBV5-4 and TRBJ1-6; D is unclear. The CDR3 consists of 13 residues. From germline, CDR1 is SGHNT and CDR2 YYREEE (reference sequence). CDR3 nucleotide sequence: TGTGCCAGAAGCTTGGTTGGGAATTCACCCCTCCACTTT. Residues: CARSLVGNSPLHF.

Within the sample, this clonotype is medium-sized. The J gene is TRBJ1-2, the V gene TRBV5-1, with D tentatively TRBD1 (5 bases). The CDR3 has 13 amino acids. Per germline, CDR1 SGHRS and CDR2 YFSETQ. V lost 4 bases and J 5 bases, leaving 12 bases between the germline ends. CDR3 sequence reads: CASSPDSPYGYTF. DNA for the CDR3: TGCGCCAGCAGCCCCGACAGCCCATATGGCTACACCTTC. Combining the CDR3 with reference TRBV5-1 and TRBJ1-2 gives the whole variable domain KAGVTQTPRYLIKTRGQQVTLSCSPISGHRSVSWYQQTPGQGLQFLFEYFSETQRNKGNFPGRFSGRQFSNSRSEMNVSTLELGDSALYLCASSPDSPYGYTFGSGTRLTVV.

The V call is TRBV7-9, the J call TRBJ2-3, with D possibly matching TRBD2 (6 bases). CDR1 SEHNR and CDR2 FQNEAQ come from the germline V gene (reference sequence). The CDR3 has 16 amino acids. V was trimmed by 0 bases and J by 1 base, leaving 11 bases between them. CDR3 protein: CASSLAPSVGTDTQYF. The CDR3 DNA sequence: TGTGCCAGCAGCTTAGCGCCTAGCGTGGGCACAGATACGCAGTATTTT. Full variable domain (outside the CDR3, taken from reference TRBV7-9 and TRBJ2-3): DTGVSQNPRHKITKRGQNVTFRCDPISEHNRLYWYRQTLGQGPEFLTYFQNEAQLEKSRLLSDRFSAERPKGSFSTLEIQRTEQGDSAMYLCASSLAPSVGTDTQYFGPGTRLTVL.

The chain recombines TRBV4-1 with TRBJ2-6; D might be TRBD2 (5 bases). This CDR3 has 16 amino acids. The V gene lost 0 bases and the J gene lost 2 bases, with 8 bases spanning the gap. The germline V gene encodes CDR1 MGHRA and CDR2 YSYEKL. The CDR3 protein is CASSQDPGTGANVLTF. The CDR3 region has the DNA TGCGCCAGCAGCCAAGATCCGGGAACTGGGGCCAACGTCCTGACTTTC.

Within the sample, this clonotype is medium-sized (0.01 to 0.1%). The genes are TRBV7-2 and TRBJ2-3; 9 bases line up with TRBD2. There are 14 residues in the CDR3. Germline-derived CDR1 and CDR2 are SGHTA and FQGNSA. Trimming cost V 1 base and J 5 bases; bases outside gene matches: 1. The CDR3 spells CASSLGGRVDTQYF. CDR3 coding DNA: TGTGCCAGCAGCTTAGGCGGGAGGGTAGATACGCAGTATTTT.

This clonotype was detected ten times or more. The chain combines TRBV7-9 with TRBJ2-7, with D possibly matching TRBD1 (6 bases). V was clipped by 5 bases and J by 3 bases, with 14 bases between them. Per germline, CDR1 SEHNR and CDR2 FQNEAQ (reference sequence). The CDR3 runs to 14 residues. In DNA form, the CDR3 reads TGTGCCAGCAGCCCGCAGGGGACCCACTACGAGCAGTACTTC. Translating it yields CASSPQGTHYEQYF.